This TCR beta chain was profiled in a study of cytomegalovirus exposure and HLA in healthy donors. Across the whole study: A prior analysis found roughly 100 million unique TCR beta sequences from 150 million to 200 million T cells.

CDR1 and CDR2 from the germline V gene are SGDLS and YYNGEE. Trimming removed 0 bases at V and 4 bases at J, with 11 bases between. There are 15 residues in the CDR3. Vbeta (60) and Jbeta (13) primers were used in the PCR. Assay: immunoSEQ multiplex PCR; the TCRdb copy retains only in-frame clones and omits some. This sample has approximately 160,000 clones, with roughly 75% found just once. Concerning this clone itself: The antigen is unknown.

Whole-study findings and limits: Specific recognition of CMV antigens was confirmed in vitro for a few chains (all CMV-associated). The authors judged a highly shared variant cluster likely a sequencing artifact.

V and J are TRBV9 and TRBJ1-3; D gene uncertain. The clonotype originates from a woman aged 45-60 years in good health and CMV-seropositive. Sequencing input: PBMCs. CDR3 residues: CASSVALGSGNTIYF. The CDR3 DNA follows: TGTGCCAGCAGCGTAGCTCTAGGGAGCGGAAACACCATATATTTT.